These 11 T cell receptor beta chains were sequenced from one sample in a study of Graves' ophthalmopathy and Graves' hyperthyroidism. CDR3 regions of TCR beta were amplified from RNA transcripts. First-round RT-PCR with HTBI primers preceded a second-round multiplex PCR. MiXCR was run by TCRdb on the multiplex PCR reads, yielding one entry per CDR3 protein. The sample gives a few hundred thousand distinct CDR3 sequences, approximately 21% of which show up once; 35% to 55% is in the top ten. Sequenced material: peripheral blood. These receptors all come from a woman between 45 and 60 years old with Graves' ophthalmopathy.

This clonotype has at least ten counts. The chain is built from TRBV15 and TRBJ2-2; a possible D gene is TRBD2 (5 bases). Trimming took off 11 bases at V and 1 base at J, with 11 bases between the two ends. The CDR3 runs to 13 residues. Per germline, CDR1 LNHNV and CDR2 YYDKDF (reference sequence). Here the CDR3 reads CAAGLLNTGELFF. In nucleotides, the CDR3 is TGTGCCGCCGGACTTTTGAACACCGGGGAGCTGTTTTTT.

This rearrangement joins TRBV12-3 or TRBV12-4 to TRBJ2-5; 12 nucleotides match TRBD2. This CDR3 comprises 15 residues. The ends lost 5 bases at V and 5 bases at J; junction bases unmatched: 6. CDR3 sequence (DNA): TGTGCCAGCAGTGGTCTAGCGGGGGGGCCGGAGACCCAGTACTTC. It translates to CASSGLAGGPETQYF.

This clonotype was observed many times. V usage is TRBV7-9 and J usage is TRBJ1-2; D unclear. The CDR3 covers 12 residues. Trimming shortened V by 6 bases and J by 5 bases, and 10 bases separated the two germline ends. CDR1 is SEHNR and CDR2 is FQNEAQ in the germline V gene (reference sequence). The CDR3 protein is CASSETQYGYTF. The CDR3 nucleotides are TGTGCCAGCAGTGAGACCCAATATGGCTACACCTTC. Full variable domain (remainder filled in from reference TRBV7-9 and TRBJ1-2): DTGVSQNPRHKITKRGQNVTFRCDPISEHNRLYWYRQTLGQGPEFLTYFQNEAQLEKSRLLSDRFSAERPKGSFSTLEIQRTEQGDSAMYLCASSETQYGYTFGSGTRLTVV.

This clonotype was observed at least ten times. The rearrangement joins TRBV2 to TRBJ1-2; D remains unclear. CDR3 length equals 12 residues. Trimming stripped 4 bases from V and 1 base from J, with 4 bases between. In germline, CDR1 is SNHLY, CDR2 FYNNEI. In DNA form, the CDR3 reads TGTGCCAGCAGTGCAAATAACTATGGCTACACCTTC. Translating gives CASSANNYGYTF.

The sample holds many counts of this clonotype. The chain employs TRBV29-1 and TRBJ1-1; D unresolved. CDR1 and CDR2 (germline): SQVTM, ANQGSEA. V was cut by 0 bases and J by 7 bases, with 15 bases left in between. The CDR3 extends over 14 amino acids. CDR3 amino acids: CSVEEGFYGNEAFF. The CDR3 DNA reads TGCAGCGTTGAAGAGGGATTTTATGGGAATGAAGCTTTCTTT. The whole variable domain, filled in from reference TRBV29-1 and TRBJ1-1, reads SAVISQKPSRDICQRGTSLTIQCQVDSQVTMMFWYRQQPGQSLTLIATANQGSEATYESGFVIDKFPISRPNLTFSTLTVSNMSPEDSSIYLCSVEEGFYGNEAFFGQGTRLTVV.

This clonotype occurred a few times. Being one base from a much bigger clone, this may be a read error. The V gene is TRBV6-1, the J gene TRBJ1-2; D is ambiguous. This CDR3 region has 15 residues. The V and J ends lost 6 bases and 4 bases respectively, with 18 bases between them. Germline V gene sequence: CDR1 MNHNS, CDR2 SASEGT. CDR3 amino acids: CASRTRQVGSYGYTF. The CDR3 DNA sequence: TGTGCCAGCAGGACAAGGCAGGTCGGCAGCTATGGCTACACCTTC.

The V and J genes are TRBV29-1 and TRBJ1-1; D may be TRBD1 (5 bases). The CDR3 totals 13 residues. The V end was cut by 3 bases, the J end by 1 base, with 9 bases between. CDR1 and CDR2 (germline): SQVTM, ANQGSEA. This CDR3 is CSVDGQGNTEAFF. The DNA for the CDR3 is TGCAGCGTTGACGGGCAGGGGAACACTGAAGCTTTCTTT.

This clonotype showed up many times. The chain joins TRBV7-9 to TRBJ1-2, with 7 bases lining up with TRBD1. V lost 8 bases and J lost 7; bases outside the gene matches: 10. Per the germline V gene, CDR1 is SEHNR and CDR2 is FQNEAQ (reference sequence). This CDR3 spans 13 amino acids. The CDR3 DNA reads TGTGCCAGCCTTCCGAAAAGGGGGCTTGGCTACACCTTC. Translating it yields CASLPKRGLGYTF.

Comment on this clonotype: A clone one base away is much larger, so this may be a read error. The rearrangement joins TRBV15 to TRBJ1-5, with no clear D. Germline V CDR1 and CDR2: LNHNV, YYDKDF (reference sequence). The CDR3 is 15 residues long. CDR3 nucleotide sequence: TGTGTCACCAGCAGAGATATCCAGAGCAATCAGCCCCAGCATTTT. Its translation: CVTSRDIQSNQPQHF.

This clonotype was observed many times. This chain joins TRBV29-1 and TRBJ1-1; no definite D call. Germline V lookup: CDR1 SQVTM, CDR2 ANQGSEA. There are 13 residues in the CDR3. Trimming left V 3 bases short and J 5 bases short, with 13 bases between. The CDR3 reads CSVDSGRGTEAFF. The CDR3 nucleotides read TGCAGCGTTGACTCGGGGAGAGGGACTGAAGCTTTCTTT.

This clonotype came up many times. The chain is built from TRBV6-1 and TRBJ2-3; D perhaps matches TRBD1 (6 bases). Per the germline V gene, CDR1 is MNHNS and CDR2 is SASEGT. Trimming took off 9 bases at V and 0 bases at J, with 16 bases between the two ends. The CDR3 is 15 amino acids. In DNA, the CDR3 is TGTGCCAGTCTACCCGACAGGCGGAGCACAGATACGCAGTATTTT. Its translation: CASLPDRRSTDTQYF.